This TCR beta chain is from a study of T cell repertoires in cytomegalovirus infection. Study details: Recently described HLA-C-restricted plus well-studied HLA-B-restricted CMV epitopes were used. The public TCR beta signatures pointed to both CMV infection and matching HLA type.

TCRdb reanalysed the reads using MiXCR and keeps one entry per CDR3 protein. The sample comprises 140,000 to 150,000 distinct CDR3 sequences, roughly 32% of which are singletons, and about 50% rests with the top ten. Germline loops: CDR1 SGHVT, CDR2 SQSDAQ. The CDR3 is made up of 14 amino acids. V was shortened by 3 bases and J by 0 bases, with 6 bases between the two germline ends. Notes on this clonotype: As yet, its antigen is unknown.

This clonotype was obtained from a human donor in good health (CMV status not recorded). Some clones in this sample may be carry-over from other donors' samples. This chain links TRBV7-4 with TRBJ2-1; D not certain. Sample: CD8+ T cells from cultured PBMCs, taken from culture after CMV antigen stimulation. CDR3 sequence: CASSFVGSYNEQFF. CDR3 nucleotides: TGTGCCAGCAGCTTCGTCGGCTCCTACAATGAGCAGTTCTTC. Using reference TRBV7-4 and TRBJ2-1 for the parts outside the CDR3, the full variable domain is GAGVSQSPRYKVAKRGRDVALRCDSISGHVTLYWYRQTLGQGSEVLTYSQSDAQRDKSGRPSGRFSAERPERSVSTLKIQRTEQGDSAVYLCASSFVGSYNEQFFGPGTRLTVL.